The clone carrying this T cell receptor (beta chain) has just one count. The data derive from a study of technical replicates of blood from several donors. The data were produced by immunoSEQ multiplex PCR, yet TCRdb's version contains in-frame clones alone and is incomplete. The sample shows more than 80,000 clones, almost 96% of them seen only once. Unmatched junction bases numbered 3, after V lost 4 bases and J lost 0 bases. The CDR3 loop spans 15 amino acids. Looked up from germline, CDR1 is MNHNS and CDR2 is SASEGT. V is TRBV6-1 and J is TRBJ2-3; TRBD1 matches 8 bases. This clonotype originated in a human donor in good health. Input material: T cells isolated from PBMCs. The CDR3 sequence: CASSGTGSSTDTQYF. The CDR3 bases are TGTGCCAGCAGTGGGACAGGGTCCAGCACAGATACGCAGTATTTT.